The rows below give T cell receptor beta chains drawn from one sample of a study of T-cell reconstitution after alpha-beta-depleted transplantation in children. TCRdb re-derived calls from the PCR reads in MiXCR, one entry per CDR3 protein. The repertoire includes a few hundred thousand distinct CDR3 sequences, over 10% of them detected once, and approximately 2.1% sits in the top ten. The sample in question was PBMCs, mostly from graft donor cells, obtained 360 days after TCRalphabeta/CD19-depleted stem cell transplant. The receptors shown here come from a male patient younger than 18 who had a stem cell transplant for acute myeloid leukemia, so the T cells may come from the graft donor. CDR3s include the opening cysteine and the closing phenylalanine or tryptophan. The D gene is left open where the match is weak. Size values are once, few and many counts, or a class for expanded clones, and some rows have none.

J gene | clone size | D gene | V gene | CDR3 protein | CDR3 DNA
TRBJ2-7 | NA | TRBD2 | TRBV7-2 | CASSPELAAFEQYF | TGTGCCAGCAGTCCCGAACTAGCGGCCTTTGAGCAGTACTTC
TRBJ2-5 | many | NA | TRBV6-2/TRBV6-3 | CASSYSTPPQETQYF | TGTGCCAGCAGTTACTCGACACCTCCTCAAGAGACCCAGTACTTC
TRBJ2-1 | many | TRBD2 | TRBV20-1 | CSARGLAGYNEQFF | TGCAGTGCTAGGGGACTAGCGGGATATAATGAGCAGTTCTTC
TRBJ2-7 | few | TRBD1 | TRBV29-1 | CSVGTGLTYEQYF | TGCAGCGTGGGGACAGGCCTTACCTACGAGCAGTACTTC
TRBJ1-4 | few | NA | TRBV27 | CASSLLTSTNEKLFF | TGTGCCAGCAGTCTCCTAACATCAACTAATGAAAAACTGTTTTTT
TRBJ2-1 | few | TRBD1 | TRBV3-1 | CASSPTTGVSSYNEQFF | TGTGCCAGCAGCCCCACGACAGGGGTGAGCTCCTACAATGAGCAGTTCTTC
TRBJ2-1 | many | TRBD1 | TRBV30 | CACWDRGHNEQFF | TGTGCCTGCTGGGACAGGGGGCACAATGAGCAGTTCTTC
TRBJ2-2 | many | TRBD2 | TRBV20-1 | CSARLAGVITGELFF | TGCAGTGCTAGACTAGCGGGAGTAATCACCGGGGAGCTGTTTTTT
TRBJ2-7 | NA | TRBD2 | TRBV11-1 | CASSKPRAGVTYEQYF | TGTGCCAGCAGCAAACCCCGAGCGGGAGTAACCTACGAGCAGTACTTC
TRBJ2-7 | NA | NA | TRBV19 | CASMKNYEQYF | TGTGCCAGTATGAAGAACTACGAGCAGTACTTC
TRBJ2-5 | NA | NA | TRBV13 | CASSSGTQYF | TGTGCCAGCAGCAGTGGGACCCAGTACTTC
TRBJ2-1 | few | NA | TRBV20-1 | CSAPPQASDEQFF | TGCAGTGCCCCCCCCCAAGCTTCCGATGAGCAGTTCTTC
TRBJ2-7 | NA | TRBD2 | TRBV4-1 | CASSPRVPTSGTYEQYF | TGCGCCAGCAGCCCTAGAGTCCCGACTAGCGGGACCTACGAGCAGTACTTC
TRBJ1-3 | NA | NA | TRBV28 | CASSPRGFSGNTIYF | TGTGCCAGCAGTCCCCGCGGGTTCTCTGGAAACACCATATATTTT
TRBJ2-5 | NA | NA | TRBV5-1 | CASNLGTLKETQYF | TGCGCCAGCAACCTCGGGACACTAAAAGAGACCCAGTACTTC
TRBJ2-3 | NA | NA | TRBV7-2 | CASSLEQGTSTQYF | TGTGCCAGCAGCTTAGAACAGGGAACCAGTACGCAGTATTTT
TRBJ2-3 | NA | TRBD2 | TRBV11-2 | CASSLSLSLAGGPGRQYF | TGTGCCAGCAGCTTGTCCCTCTCCCTAGCGGGAGGACCCGGTAGGCAGTATTTT
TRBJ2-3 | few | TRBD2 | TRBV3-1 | CASSHLAGSTDTQYF | TGTGCCAGCAGCCACCTAGCGGGAAGCACAGATACGCAGTATTTT
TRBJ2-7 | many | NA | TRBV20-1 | CSARDGRPTDASYEQYF | TGCAGTGCTAGAGATGGGAGACCGACAGATGCCTCCTACGAGCAGTACTTC
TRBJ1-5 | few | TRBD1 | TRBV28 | CASSSPGTVSNQPQHF | TGTGCCAGCAGTTCCCCCGGGACAGTTAGCAATCAGCCCCAGCATTTT
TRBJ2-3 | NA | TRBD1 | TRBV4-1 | CASSQDSSTSTGQGRTDTQYF | TGCGCCAGCAGCCAAGACTCTTCCACGTCTACGGGACAGGGGCGCACAGATACGCAGTATTTT
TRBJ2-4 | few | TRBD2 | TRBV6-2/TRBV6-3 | CASSYRPSGRWGNIQYF | TGTGCCAGCAGTTACCGCCCTAGCGGGAGATGGGGAAACATTCAGTACTTC
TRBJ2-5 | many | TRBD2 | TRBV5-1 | CASSAGDSETQYF | TGCGCCAGCAGCGCGGGAGACTCGGAGACCCAGTACTTC
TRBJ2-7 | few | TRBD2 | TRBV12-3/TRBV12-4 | CASSLMWSGRLSSSYEQYF | TGTGCCAGCAGTCTGATGTGGAGCGGGAGGCTTTCAAGCTCCTACGAGCAGTACTTC
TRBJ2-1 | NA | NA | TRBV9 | CASSPVGKSGLRGEQFF | TGTGCCAGCAGCCCGGTAGGAAAATCCGGACTGCGTGGTGAGCAGTTCTTC
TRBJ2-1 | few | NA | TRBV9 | CASSETGTASSYNEQFF | TGTGCCAGCAGCGAAACCGGGACGGCGAGCTCCTACAATGAGCAGTTCTTC
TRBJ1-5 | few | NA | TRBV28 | CASSAWRGMGNQPQHF | TGTGCCAGCAGTGCTTGGAGGGGCATGGGCAATCAGCCCCAGCATTTT
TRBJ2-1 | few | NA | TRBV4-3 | CASSQELGSGSYNEQFF | TGCGCCAGCAGCCAAGAGTTAGGGTCGGGCTCCTACAATGAGCAGTTCTTC
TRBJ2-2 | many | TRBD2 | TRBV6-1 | CASSPIWEAGVPTGELFF | TGTGCCAGCAGTCCAATATGGGAAGCGGGAGTCCCCACCGGGGAGCTGTTTTTT
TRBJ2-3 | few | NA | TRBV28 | CARELGVGTDTQYF | TGTGCCAGGGAACTAGGGGTTGGCACAGATACGCAGTATTTT
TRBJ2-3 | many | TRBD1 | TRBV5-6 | CASSLTGTASTDTQYF | TGTGCCAGCAGCTTGACCGGGACAGCTAGCACAGATACGCAGTATTTT
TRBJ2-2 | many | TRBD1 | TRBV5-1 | CASSLVGTENTGELFF | TGCGCCAGCAGCTTGGTGGGGACAGAGAACACCGGGGAGCTGTTTTTT
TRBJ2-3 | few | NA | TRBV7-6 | CASSLAASDRTDTQYF | TGTGCCAGCAGCTTAGCCGCGTCAGACCGCACAGATACGCAGTATTTT
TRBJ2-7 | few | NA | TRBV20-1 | CSLWGSADYEQYF | TGCAGCCTCTGGGGCAGCGCCGACTACGAGCAGTACTTC
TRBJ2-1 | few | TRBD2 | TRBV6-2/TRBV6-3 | CASRGGLHSFRYNEQFF | TGTGCCAGCCGGGGGGGACTTCATTCTTTCCGCTACAATGAGCAGTTCTTC
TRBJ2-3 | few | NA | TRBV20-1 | CSARAQGPSDTQYF | TGCAGTGCTAGAGCCCAAGGACCATCAGATACGCAGTATTTT
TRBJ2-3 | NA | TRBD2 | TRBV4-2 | CASSPQVVQREGNTQYF | TGTGCCAGCAGCCCACAAGTGGTACAGCGGGAGGGAAATACGCAGTATTTT
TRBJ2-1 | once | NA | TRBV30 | CAWSPGPLQYEQFF | TGTGCCTGGAGTCCGGGACCGCTGCAATACGAGCAGTTCTTC
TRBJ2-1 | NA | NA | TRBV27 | CASSFSRTGNNEQFF | TGTGCCAGCAGTTTCTCCAGGACCGGGAACAATGAGCAGTTCTTC
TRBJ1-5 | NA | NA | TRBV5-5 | CASSLKGASSNQPQHF | TGTGCCAGCAGCTTGAAAGGGGCAAGTAGCAATCAGCCCCAGCATTTT
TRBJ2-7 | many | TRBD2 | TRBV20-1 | CSGTRLAGLDEQYF | TGCAGTGGCACCCGACTAGCGGGCTTGGACGAGCAGTACTTC
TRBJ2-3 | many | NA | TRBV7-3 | CASSQQGGTDTQYF | TGTGCCAGCAGCCAACAGGGAGGCACAGATACGCAGTATTTT
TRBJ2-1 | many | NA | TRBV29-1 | CSVRRRESYNEQFF | TGCAGCGTACGAAGGAGGGAATCCTACAATGAGCAGTTCTTC
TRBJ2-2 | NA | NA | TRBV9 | CASKNEGGTGELFF | TGTGCCAGCAAAAATGAGGGAGGAACCGGGGAGCTGTTTTTT
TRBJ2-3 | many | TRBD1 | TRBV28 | CASRGTGTDTQYF | TGTGCCAGCAGGGGGACAGGGACAGATACGCAGTATTTT
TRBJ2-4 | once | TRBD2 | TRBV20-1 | CSAQSGRPQNIQYF | TGCAGTGCCCAGAGCGGGAGGCCCCAAAACATTCAGTACTTC
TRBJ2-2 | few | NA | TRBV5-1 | CASSLIGHKVTGELFF | TGCGCCAGCAGCTTGATCGGACACAAGGTCACCGGGGAGCTGTTTTTT
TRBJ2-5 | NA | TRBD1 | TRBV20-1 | CSARLGQGQETQYF | TGCAGTGCTAGACTGGGACAGGGCCAAGAGACCCAGTACTTC
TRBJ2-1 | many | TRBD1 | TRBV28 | CASSPRTGGPNEQFF | TGTGCCAGCAGCCCGAGGACAGGGGGCCCCAATGAGCAGTTCTTC
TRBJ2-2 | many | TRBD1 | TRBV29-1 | CSAGQGLIRAGELFF | TGCAGCGCGGGACAGGGATTAATTAGGGCCGGGGAGCTGTTTTTT
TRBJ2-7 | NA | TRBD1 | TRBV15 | CATSREQGARATYEQYF | TGTGCCACCAGCAGAGAGCAGGGGGCGAGGGCTACCTACGAGCAGTACTTC
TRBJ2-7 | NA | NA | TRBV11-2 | CASSTDTSYEQYF | TGTGCCAGCAGCACGGACACCTCCTACGAGCAGTACTTC
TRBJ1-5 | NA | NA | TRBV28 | CASSFGPSQHF | TGTGCCAGCAGTTTCGGACCATCCCAGCATTTT
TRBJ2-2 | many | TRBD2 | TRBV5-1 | CASSSLSGRSTGELFF | TGCGCCAGCAGCTCCCTTAGCGGGAGAAGCACCGGGGAGCTGTTTTTT